What follows describes a single T cell receptor (beta chain). This clonotype appeared a few times. The antigen it recognizes is unknown. Nothing much larger sits one base from this clone, and base qualities are not available. Sequencing instrument: Illumina NovaSeq 6000. cDNA libraries for TCRalpha and TCRbeta were prepared by 5'RACE using constant-segment primers, with sample barcodes and unique molecular identifiers added. Trizol reagent was used to extract RNA from every sample. Library amplification was performed in two PCR steps, and a second sample barcode and Illumina TruSeq adapters were introduced in the second step. Libraries were sequenced on an Illumina NovaSeq with 2 x 150 bp paired-end reads. Per the authors' processing: The reads were demultiplexed and collapsed into UMI-guided consensus sequences using migec v1.2.7. Using mixcr v2.1.11, UMI consensuses were aligned to TRA and TRB V and J templates and then assembled into clonotypes. A clonotype was counted as expanded or contracted only if both edgeR and NoisET called the change significant, with noise models trained on biological replicates. edgeR calls used a false discovery rate-adjusted p below 0.01 and a log2 fold-change threshold of 1. As an exploratory analysis of dynamics, max-normalized trajectories of the 1000 most abundant clonotypes were examined with PCA combined with hierarchical clustering. Separately sequenced CD4+ and CD8+ repertoires were used to assign a CD4 or CD8 phenotype to each responding clone. Clones were called with MiXCR by TCRdb after fastp trimmed the public reads at Q25, and only in-frame beta chains were retained. Merged by CDR3 protein, the rows form single entries marked with the most common genes and DNA. The V and J calls reflect TCRdb's pipeline rather than the authors' work. In all, the sample holds about 350,000 distinct CDR3 sequences, and approximately 15% of those were seen once. Clones ranked in the top ten supply 20% to 25% of the sample.

Ficoll-Paque density gradient centrifugation was the method used to isolate PBMCs. The data stem from a study of T-cell memory formation after mild COVID-19 (dated by TCRdb to the early 2020s). In terms of the full investigation: TCR sequence clusters from the two donors were found to be largely donor specific. T-cell clones expanding and contracting after mild COVID-19 in two donors were tracked by longitudinal TCRalpha and TCRbeta repertoire sequencing. The cohort was made up of two young adult volunteers, one female and one male, who were previously healthy. What the authors observed across the whole study: The second-wave clones that peaked on day 37 were not confirmed to be SARS-CoV-2 specific. The study included only a couple of mild cases, and larger cohorts that include severe cases with pre-infection samples were judged to be necessary. Some responding clones were found in pre-infection memory, which suggests that pre-existing cross-reactive memory T cells took part in the SARS-CoV-2 response. Contracting CD4+ clones were located mainly in the CM and EM memory subsets, whereas CD8+ clones were found to be enriched in EMRA. Clones contracting from day 15 to 85 had balanced CD4/CD8 phenotypes, while a second wave expanding from day 15 to 37 was biased towards CD4+.

Cut back by 5 bases and 7 bases, the V and J ends lie 9 bases apart. From its cysteine to its phenylalanine, the CDR3 spans 13 amino acids. The kept DNA is CDR3 alone, 39 bases in frame from the first base. This TCR derives from a man aged 18 to 30 who had mild COVID-19 (a few samples of this study predate the infection). The sample titles of this study are shuffled in the database, so cell type and time point are left out; the donor was told from shared clones. The material sequenced was PBMCs or a T cell subset sorted from them (not recorded which). The rearranged chain carries TRBV12-3 or TRBV12-4 and TRBJ1-6, with TRBD1 as a weak D call on 5 bases. The DNA sequence reads TGTGCCAGCAGTCAAAGACAGAATTCACCCCTCCACTTT. It translates as CASSQRQNSPLHF.